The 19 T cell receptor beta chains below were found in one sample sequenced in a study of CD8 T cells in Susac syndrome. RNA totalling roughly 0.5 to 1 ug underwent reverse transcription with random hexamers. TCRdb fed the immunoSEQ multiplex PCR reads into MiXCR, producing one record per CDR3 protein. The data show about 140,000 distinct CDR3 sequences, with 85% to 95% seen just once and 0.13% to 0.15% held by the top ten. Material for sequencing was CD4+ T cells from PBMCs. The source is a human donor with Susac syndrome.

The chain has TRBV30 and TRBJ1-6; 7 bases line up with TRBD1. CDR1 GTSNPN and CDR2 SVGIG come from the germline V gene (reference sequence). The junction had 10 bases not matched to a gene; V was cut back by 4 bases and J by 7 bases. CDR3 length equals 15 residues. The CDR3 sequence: CAWTSTGWENSPLHF. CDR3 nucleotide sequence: TGTGCCTGGACCTCGACAGGGTGGGAGAATTCACCCCTCCACTTT.

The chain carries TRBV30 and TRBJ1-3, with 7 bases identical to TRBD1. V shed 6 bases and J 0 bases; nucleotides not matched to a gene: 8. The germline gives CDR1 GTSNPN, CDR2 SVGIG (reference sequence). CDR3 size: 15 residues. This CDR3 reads CACRRQGNSGNTIYF. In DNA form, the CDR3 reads TGTGCCTGCCGTCGACAGGGCAACTCTGGAAACACCATATATTTT.

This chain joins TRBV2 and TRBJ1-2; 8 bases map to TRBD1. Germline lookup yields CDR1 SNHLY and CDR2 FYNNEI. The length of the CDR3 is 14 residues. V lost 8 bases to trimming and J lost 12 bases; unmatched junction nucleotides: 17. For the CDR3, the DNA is TGTGCCAGCCGGCCCGACAGGGGACGCCTCAGGAACACCTTC. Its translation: CASRPDRGRLRNTF. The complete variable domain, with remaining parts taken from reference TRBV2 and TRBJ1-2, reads EPEVTQTPSHQVTQMGQEVILRCVPISNHLYFYWYRQILGQKVEFLVSFYNNEISEKSEIFDDQFSVERPDGSNFTLKIRSTKLEDSAMYFCASRPDRGRLRNTFGSGTRLTVV.

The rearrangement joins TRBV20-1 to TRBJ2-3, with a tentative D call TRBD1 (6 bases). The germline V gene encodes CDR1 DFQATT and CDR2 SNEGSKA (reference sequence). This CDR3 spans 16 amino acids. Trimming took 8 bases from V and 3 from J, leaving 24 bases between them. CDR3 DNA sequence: TGCAGTACAGAACGGGGAAGGGGGTTTTGGACAGATACGCAGTATTTT. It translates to CSTERGRGFWTDTQYF.

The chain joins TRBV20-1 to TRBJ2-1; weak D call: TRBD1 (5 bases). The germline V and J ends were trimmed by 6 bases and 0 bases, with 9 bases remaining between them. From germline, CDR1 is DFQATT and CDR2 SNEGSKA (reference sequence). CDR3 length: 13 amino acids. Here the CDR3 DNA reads TGCAGTGCACCGACAGACTCCTACAATGAGCAGTTCTTC. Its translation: CSAPTDSYNEQFF.

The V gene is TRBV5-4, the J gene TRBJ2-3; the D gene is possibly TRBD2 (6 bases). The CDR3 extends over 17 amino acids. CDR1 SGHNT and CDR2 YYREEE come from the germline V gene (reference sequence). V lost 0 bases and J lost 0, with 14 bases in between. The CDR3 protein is CASSLAGSRPSTDTQYF. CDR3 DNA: TGTGCCAGCAGCTTGGCCGGGAGCAGGCCCAGCACAGATACGCAGTATTTT. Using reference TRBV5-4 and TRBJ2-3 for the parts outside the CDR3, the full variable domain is ETGVTQSPTHLIKTRGQQVTLRCSSQSGHNTVSWYQQALGQGPQFIFQYYREEENGRGNFPPRFSGLQFPNYSSELNVNALELDDSALYLCASSLAGSRPSTDTQYFGPGTRLTVL.

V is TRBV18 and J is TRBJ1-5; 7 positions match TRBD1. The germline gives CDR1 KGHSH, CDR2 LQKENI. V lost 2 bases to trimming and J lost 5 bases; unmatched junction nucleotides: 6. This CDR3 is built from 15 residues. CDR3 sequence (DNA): TGTGCCAGCTCACCAGCGACAGGGAGGGATCAGCCCCAGCATTTT. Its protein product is CASSPATGRDQPQHF.

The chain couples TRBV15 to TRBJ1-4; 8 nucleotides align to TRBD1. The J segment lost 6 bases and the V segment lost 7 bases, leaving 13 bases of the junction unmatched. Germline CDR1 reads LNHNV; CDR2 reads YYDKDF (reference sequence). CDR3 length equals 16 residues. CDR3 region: CATTADWTGRYEKLFF. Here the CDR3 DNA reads TGTGCCACCACAGCAGACTGGACAGGGCGCTATGAAAAACTGTTTTTT.

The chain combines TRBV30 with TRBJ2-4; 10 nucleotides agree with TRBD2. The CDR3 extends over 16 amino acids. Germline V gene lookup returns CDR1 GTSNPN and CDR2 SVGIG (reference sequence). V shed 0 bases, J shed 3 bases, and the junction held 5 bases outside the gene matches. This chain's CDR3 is CAWSVRTSGVKNIQYF. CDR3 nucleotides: TGTGCCTGGAGTGTTCGGACTAGCGGTGTCAAAAACATTCAGTACTTC. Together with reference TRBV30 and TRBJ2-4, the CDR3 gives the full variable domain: SQTIHQWPATLVQPVGSPLSLECTVEGTSNPNLYWYRQAAGRGLQLLFYSVGIGQISSEVPQNLSASRPQDRQFILSSKKLLLSDSGFYLCAWSVRTSGVKNIQYFGAGTRLSVL.

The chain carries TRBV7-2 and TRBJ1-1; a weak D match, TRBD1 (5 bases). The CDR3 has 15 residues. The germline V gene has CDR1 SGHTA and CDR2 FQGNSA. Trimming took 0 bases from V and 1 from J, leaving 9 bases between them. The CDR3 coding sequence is TGTGCCAGCAGCTTAGCGCCCAGGGCGAACACTGAAGCTTTCTTT. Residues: CASSLAPRANTEAFF.

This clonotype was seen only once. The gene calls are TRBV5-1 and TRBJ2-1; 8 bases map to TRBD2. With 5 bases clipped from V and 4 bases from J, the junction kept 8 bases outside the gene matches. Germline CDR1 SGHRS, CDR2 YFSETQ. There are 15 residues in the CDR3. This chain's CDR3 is CASRDRGGSYNEQFF. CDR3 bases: TGCGCCAGCAGAGACCGGGGGGGCTCTTACAATGAGCAGTTCTTC.

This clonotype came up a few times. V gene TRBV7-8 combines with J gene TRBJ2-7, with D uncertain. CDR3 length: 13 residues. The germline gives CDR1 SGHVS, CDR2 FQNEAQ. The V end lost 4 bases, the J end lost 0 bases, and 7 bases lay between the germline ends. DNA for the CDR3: TGTGCCAGCAGCTCTTCAACCTCCTACGAGCAGTACTTC. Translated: CASSSSTSYEQYF.

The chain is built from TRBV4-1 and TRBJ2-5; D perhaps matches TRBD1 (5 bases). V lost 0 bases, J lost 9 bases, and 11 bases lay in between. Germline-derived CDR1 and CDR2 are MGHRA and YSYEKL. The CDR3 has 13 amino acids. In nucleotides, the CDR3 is TGCGCCAGCAGCCAAGAATTGTTCAGGGCCCAGTACTTC. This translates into CASSQELFRAQYF.

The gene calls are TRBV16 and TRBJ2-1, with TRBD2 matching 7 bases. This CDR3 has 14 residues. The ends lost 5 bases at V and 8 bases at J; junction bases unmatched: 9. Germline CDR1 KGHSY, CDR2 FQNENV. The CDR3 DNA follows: TGTGCCAGCAGCAAAGGGACTAACTTCGATGAGCAGTTCTTC. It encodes CASSKGTNFDEQFF. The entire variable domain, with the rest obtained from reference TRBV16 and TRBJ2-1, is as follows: GEEVAQTPKHLVRGEGQKAKLYCAPIKGHSYVFWYQQVLKNEFKFLISFQNENVFDETGMPKERFSAKCLPNSPCSLEIQATKLEDSAVYFCASSKGTNFDEQFFGPGTRLTVL.

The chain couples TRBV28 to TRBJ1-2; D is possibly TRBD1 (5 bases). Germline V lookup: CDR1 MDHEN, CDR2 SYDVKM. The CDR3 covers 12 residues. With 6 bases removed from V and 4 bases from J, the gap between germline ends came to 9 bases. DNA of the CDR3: TGTGCCAGCAGAGGGGCCGTCTATGGCTACACCTTC. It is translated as CASRGAVYGYTF.

CDR3 DNA sequence: TGTGCCAGCAGTGTAAGGGGCCAGGGTACGAGGCAGTACTTC. The encoded protein is CASSVRGQGTRQYF. The V and J genes are TRBV2 and TRBJ2-7; D is perhaps TRBD1 (5 bases). The V gene's germline CDR1 is SNHLY and CDR2 FYNNEI. The CDR3 runs 14 residues. Trimming shortened V by 4 bases and J by 9 bases, and 19 bases separated the two germline ends.

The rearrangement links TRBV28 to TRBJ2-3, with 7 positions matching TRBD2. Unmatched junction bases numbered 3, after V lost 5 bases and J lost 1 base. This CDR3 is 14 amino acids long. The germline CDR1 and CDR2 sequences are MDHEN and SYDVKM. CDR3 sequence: CASSDAGGTDTQYF. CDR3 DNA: TGTGCCAGCAGTGACGCGGGGGGCACAGATACGCAGTATTTT.

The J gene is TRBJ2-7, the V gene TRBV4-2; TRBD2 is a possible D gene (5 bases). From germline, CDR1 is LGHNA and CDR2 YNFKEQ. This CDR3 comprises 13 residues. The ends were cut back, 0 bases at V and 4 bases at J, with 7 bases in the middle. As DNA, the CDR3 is TGTGCCAGCAGCCAAGAGAGGGAGTACGAGCAGTACTTC. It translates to CASSQEREYEQYF.

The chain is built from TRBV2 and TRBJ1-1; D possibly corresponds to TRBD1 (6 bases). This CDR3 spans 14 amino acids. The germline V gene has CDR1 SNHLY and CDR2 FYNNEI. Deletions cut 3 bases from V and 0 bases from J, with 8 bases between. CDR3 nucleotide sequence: TGTGCCAGCAGTGATCAGGGGATGAACACTGAAGCTTTCTTT. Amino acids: CASSDQGMNTEAFF.